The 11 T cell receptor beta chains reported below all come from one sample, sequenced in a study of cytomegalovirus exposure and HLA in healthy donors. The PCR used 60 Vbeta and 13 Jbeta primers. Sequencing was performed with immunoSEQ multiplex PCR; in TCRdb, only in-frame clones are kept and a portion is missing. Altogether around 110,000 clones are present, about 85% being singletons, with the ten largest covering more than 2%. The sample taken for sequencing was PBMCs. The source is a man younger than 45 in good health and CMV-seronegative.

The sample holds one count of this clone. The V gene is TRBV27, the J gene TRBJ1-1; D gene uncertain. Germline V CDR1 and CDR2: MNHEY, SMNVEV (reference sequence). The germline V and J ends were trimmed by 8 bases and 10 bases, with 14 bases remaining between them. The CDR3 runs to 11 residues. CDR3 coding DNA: TGTGCCAGCGCCTCGGTAAACCGAGCTTTCTTT. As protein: CASASVNRAFF.

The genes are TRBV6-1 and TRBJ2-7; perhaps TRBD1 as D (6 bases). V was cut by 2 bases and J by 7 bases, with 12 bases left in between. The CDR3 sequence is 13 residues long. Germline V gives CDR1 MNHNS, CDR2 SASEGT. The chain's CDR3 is CASSEQGMGEQYF. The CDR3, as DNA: TGTGCCAGCAGTGAACAGGGGATGGGAGAGCAGTACTTC.

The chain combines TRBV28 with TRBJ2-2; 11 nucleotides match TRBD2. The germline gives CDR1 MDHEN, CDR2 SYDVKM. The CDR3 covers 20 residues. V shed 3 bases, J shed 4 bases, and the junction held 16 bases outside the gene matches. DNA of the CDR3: TGTGCCAGCAGTTTTCCTTCGGAAGGTAGCGGGAGGGCCTTCACCGGGGAGCTGTTTTTT. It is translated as CASSFPSEGSGRAFTGELFF.

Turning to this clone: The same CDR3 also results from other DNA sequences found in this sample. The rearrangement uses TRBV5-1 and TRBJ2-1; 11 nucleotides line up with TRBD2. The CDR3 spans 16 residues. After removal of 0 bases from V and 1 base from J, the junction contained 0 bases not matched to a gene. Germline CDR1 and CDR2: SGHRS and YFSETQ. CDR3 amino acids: CASSLASGGSYNEQFF. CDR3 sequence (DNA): TGCGCCAGCAGCTTGGCTAGCGGGGGGTCCTACAATGAGCAGTTCTTC. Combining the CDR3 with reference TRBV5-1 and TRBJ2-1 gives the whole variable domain KAGVTQTPRYLIKTRGQQVTLSCSPISGHRSVSWYQQTPGQGLQFLFEYFSETQRNKGNFPGRFSGRQFSNSRSEMNVSTLELGDSALYLCASSLASGGSYNEQFFGPGTRLTVL.

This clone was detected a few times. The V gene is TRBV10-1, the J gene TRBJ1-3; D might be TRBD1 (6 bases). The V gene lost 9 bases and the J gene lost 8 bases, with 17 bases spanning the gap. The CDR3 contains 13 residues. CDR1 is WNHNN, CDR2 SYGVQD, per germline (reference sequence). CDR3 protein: CARLGTLTDTIYF. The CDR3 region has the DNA TGCGCCAGGCTCGGGACATTAACGGACACCATATATTTT.

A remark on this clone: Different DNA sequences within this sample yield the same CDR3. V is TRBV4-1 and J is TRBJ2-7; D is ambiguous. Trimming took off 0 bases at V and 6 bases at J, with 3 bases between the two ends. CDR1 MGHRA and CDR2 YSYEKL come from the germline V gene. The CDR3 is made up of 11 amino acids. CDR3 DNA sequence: TGCGCCAGCAGCCAAGATAGCGAGCAGTACTTC. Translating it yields CASSQDSEQYF.

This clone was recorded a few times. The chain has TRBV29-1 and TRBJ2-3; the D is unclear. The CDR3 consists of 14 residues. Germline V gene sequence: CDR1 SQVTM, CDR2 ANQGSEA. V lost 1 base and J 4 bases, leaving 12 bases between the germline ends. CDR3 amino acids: CSVEGGLPADTQYF. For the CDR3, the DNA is TGCAGCGTTGAAGGTGGGCTACCGGCAGATACGCAGTATTTT.

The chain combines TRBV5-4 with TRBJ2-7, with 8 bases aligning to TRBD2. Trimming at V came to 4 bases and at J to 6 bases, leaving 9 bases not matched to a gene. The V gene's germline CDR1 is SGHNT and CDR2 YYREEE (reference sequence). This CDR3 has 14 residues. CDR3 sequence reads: CASSPWTSSREQYF. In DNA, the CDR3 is TGTGCCAGCAGCCCCTGGACTAGCAGTCGCGAGCAGTACTTC.

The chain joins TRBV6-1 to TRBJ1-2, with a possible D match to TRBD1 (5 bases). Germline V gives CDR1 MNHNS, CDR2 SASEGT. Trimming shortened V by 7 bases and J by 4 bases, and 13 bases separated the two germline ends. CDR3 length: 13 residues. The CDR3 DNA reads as TGTGCCAGCAAGCAGACAGTTCTCTATGGCTACACCTTC. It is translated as CASKQTVLYGYTF.

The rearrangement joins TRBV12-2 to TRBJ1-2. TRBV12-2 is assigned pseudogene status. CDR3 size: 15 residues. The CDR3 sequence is CASRQGWVRGGGYTF. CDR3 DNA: TGTGCAAGTCGCCAAGGTTGGGTCCGGGGTGGTGGCTACACCTTC.

CDR3: CASSPQDSSTSNQPQHF. Here the CDR3 DNA reads TGCGCCAGCAGCCCCCAGGACAGCTCAACTAGCAATCAGCCCCAGCATTTT. J is TRBJ1-5 and V is TRBV4-1, with a weak D call TRBD1 (6 bases). Germline CDR1 and CDR2: MGHRA and YSYEKL. Trimming removed 4 bases at V and 0 bases at J, with 16 bases between. The CDR3 has 17 amino acids.